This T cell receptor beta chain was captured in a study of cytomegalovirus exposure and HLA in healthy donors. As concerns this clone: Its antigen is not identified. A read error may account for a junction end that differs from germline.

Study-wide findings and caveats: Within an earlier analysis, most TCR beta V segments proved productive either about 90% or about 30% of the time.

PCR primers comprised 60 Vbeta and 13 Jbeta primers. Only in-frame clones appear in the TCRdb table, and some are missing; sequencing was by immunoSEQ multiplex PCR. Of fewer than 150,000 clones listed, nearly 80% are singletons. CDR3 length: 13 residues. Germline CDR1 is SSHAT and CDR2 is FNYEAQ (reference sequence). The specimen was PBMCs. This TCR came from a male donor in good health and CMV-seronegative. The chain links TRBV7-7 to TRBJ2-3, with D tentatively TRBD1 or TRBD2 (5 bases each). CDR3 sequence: CASSLGETDTQYF. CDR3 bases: TGTGCTAGCAGCTTAGGGGAGACAGATACGCAGTATTTT.